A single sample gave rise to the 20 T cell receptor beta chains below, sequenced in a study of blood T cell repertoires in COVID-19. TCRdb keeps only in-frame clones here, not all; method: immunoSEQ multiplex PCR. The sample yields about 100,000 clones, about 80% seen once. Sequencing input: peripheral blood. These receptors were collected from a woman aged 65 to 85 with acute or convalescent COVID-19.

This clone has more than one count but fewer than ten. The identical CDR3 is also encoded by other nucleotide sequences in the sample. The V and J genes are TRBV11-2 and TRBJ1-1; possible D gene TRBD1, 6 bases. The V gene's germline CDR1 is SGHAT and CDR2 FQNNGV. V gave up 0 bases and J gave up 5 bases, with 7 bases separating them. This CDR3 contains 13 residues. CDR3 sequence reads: CASSLEQGTEAFF. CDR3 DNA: TGTGCCAGCAGCTTAGAACAGGGAACTGAAGCTTTCTTT.

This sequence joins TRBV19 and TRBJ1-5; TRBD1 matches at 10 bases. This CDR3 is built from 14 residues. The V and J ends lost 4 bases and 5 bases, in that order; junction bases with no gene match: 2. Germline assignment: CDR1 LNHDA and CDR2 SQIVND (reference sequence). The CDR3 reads CASSTGQGDQPQHF. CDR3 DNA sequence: TGTGCCAGTAGTACAGGACAGGGGGATCAGCCCCAGCATTTT.

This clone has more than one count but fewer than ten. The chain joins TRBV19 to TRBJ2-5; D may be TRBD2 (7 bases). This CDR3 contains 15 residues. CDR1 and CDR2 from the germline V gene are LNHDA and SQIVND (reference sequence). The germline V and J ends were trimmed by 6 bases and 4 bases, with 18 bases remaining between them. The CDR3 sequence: CASSTNGGRPETQYF. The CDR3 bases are TGTGCCAGTAGCACCAACGGGGGGCGGCCAGAGACCCAGTACTTC.

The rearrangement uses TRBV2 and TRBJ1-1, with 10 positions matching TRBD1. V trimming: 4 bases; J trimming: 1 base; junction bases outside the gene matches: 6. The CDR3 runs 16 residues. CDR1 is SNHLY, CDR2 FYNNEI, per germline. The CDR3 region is CASSGQGAGGNTEAFF. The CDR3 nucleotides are TGTGCCAGCAGTGGACAGGGGGCAGGTGGGAACACTGAAGCTTTCTTT.

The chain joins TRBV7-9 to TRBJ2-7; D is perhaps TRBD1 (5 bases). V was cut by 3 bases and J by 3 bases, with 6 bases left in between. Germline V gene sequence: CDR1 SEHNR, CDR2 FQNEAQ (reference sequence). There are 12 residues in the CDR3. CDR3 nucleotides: TGTGCCAGCAGCTTGCAGGGCTACGAGCAGTACTTC. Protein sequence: CASSLQGYEQYF.

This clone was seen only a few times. DNA of the CDR3: TGTGCCAGCAGTGAAATAAGCAGGGGTAGCAATCAGCCCCAGCATTTT. It is translated as CASSEISRGSNQPQHF. The genes are TRBV2 and TRBJ1-5; the D gene is possibly TRBD1 (6 bases). This CDR3 has 16 residues. From germline, CDR1 is SNHLY and CDR2 FYNNEI. Trimming cost V 2 bases and J 0 bases, with 11 bases left between them.

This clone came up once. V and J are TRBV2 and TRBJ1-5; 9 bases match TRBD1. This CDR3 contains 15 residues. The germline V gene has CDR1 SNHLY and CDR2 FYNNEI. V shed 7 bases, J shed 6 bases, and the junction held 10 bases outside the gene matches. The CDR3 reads CASNPGTGFGQPQHF. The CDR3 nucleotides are TGTGCCAGCAACCCCGGGACAGGGTTTGGTCAGCCCCAGCATTTT. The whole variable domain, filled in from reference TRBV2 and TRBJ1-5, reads EPEVTQTPSHQVTQMGQEVILRCVPISNHLYFYWYRQILGQKVEFLVSFYNNEISEKSEIFDDQFSVERPDGSNFTLKIRSTKLEDSAMYFCASNPGTGFGQPQHFGDGTRLSIL.

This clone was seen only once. CDR3 loop: CASRGNQGNNYGYTF. The CDR3 nucleotides are TGTGCCAGCAGAGGAAATCAGGGAAACAACTATGGCTACACCTTC. The chain couples TRBV27 to TRBJ1-2; the D gene is possibly TRBD1 (5 bases). The CDR3 runs to 15 residues. From germline, CDR1 is MNHEY and CDR2 SMNVEV (reference sequence). V was shortened by 6 bases and J by 2 bases, with 16 bases between the two germline ends.

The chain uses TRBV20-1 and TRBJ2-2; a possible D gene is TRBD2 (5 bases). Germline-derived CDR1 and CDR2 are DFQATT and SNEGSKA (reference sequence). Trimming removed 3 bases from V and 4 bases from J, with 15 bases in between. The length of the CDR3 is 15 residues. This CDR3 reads CSASPFGAGTGELFF. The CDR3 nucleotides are TGCAGTGCTAGTCCCTTCGGCGCGGGCACCGGGGAGCTGTTTTTT.

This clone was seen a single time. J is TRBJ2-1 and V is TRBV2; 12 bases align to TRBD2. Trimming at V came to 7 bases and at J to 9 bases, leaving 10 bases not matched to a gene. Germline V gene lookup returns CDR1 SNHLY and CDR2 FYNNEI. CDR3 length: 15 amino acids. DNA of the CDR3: TGTGCCAGCAATTTAGAGACTAGCGGGGGAAGTGAGCAGTTCTTC. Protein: CASNLETSGGSEQFF.

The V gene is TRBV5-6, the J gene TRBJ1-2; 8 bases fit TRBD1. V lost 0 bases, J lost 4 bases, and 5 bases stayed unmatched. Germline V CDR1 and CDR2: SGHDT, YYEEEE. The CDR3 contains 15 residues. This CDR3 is CASSLGQGTGYGYTF. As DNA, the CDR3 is TGTGCCAGCAGCTTGGGACAGGGGACCGGCTATGGCTACACCTTC.

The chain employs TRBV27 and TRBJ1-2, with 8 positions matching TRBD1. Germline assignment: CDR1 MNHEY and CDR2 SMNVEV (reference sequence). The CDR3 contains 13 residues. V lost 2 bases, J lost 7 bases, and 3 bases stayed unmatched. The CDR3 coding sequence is TGTGCCAGCAGTTTAGGACAGGGAGCTGGCTACACCTTC. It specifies CASSLGQGAGYTF.

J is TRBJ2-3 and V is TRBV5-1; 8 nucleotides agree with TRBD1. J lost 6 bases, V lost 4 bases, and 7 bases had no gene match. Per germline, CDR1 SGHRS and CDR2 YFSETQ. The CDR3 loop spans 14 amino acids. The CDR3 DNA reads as TGCGCCAGCAGCCAGGACAGGGTGGGCGATACGCAGTATTTT. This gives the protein CASSQDRVGDTQYF.

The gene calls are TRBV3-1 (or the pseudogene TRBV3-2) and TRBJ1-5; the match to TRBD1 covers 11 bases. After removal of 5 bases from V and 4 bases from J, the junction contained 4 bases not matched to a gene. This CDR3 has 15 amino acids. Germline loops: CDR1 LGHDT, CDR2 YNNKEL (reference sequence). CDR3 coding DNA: TGTGCCAGCAGCACCGGGACAGGGGGGAATCAGCCCCAGCATTTT. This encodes CASSTGTGGNQPQHF.

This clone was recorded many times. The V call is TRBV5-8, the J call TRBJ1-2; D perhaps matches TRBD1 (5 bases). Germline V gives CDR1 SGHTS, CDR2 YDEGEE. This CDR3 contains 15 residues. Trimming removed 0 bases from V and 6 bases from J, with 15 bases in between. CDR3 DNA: TGTGCCAGCAGCTTGGACTATACAGGACCAGATGGCTACACCTTC. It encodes CASSLDYTGPDGYTF.

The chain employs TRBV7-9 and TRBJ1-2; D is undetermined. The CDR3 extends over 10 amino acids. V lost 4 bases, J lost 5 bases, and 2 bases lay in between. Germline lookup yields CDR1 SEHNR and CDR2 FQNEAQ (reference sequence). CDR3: CASSSYGYTF. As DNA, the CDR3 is TGTGCCAGCAGCTCATATGGCTACACCTTC. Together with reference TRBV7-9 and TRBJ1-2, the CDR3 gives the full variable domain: DTGVSQNPRHKITKRGQNVTFRCDPISEHNRLYWYRQTLGQGPEFLTYFQNEAQLEKSRLLSDRFSAERPKGSFSTLEIQRTEQGDSAMYLCASSSYGYTFGSGTRLTVV.

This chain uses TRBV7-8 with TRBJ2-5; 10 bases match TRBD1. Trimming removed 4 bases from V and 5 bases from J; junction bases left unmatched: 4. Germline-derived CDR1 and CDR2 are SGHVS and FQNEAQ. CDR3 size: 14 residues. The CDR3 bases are TGTGCCAGCAGCTCCACGGACAGGGGGGAGACCCAGTACTTC. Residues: CASSSTDRGETQYF.

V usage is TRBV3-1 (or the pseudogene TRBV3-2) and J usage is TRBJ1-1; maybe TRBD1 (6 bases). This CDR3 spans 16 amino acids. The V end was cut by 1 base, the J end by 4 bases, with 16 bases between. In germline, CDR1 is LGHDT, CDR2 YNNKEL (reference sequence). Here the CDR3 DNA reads TGTGCCAGCAGCCAAGGTTCCGCAGGGGCGGGCACTGAAGCTTTCTTT. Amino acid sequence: CASSQGSAGAGTEAFF.

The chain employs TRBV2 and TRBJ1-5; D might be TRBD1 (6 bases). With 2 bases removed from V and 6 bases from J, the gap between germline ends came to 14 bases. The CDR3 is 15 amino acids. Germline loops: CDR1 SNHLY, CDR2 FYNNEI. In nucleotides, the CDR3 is TGTGCCAGCAGTGAATCCAGGGGCGCGGGTCAGCCCCAGCATTTT. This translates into CASSESRGAGQPQHF. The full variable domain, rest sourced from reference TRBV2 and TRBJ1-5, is EPEVTQTPSHQVTQMGQEVILRCVPISNHLYFYWYRQILGQKVEFLVSFYNNEISEKSEIFDDQFSVERPDGSNFTLKIRSTKLEDSAMYFCASSESRGAGQPQHFGDGTRLSIL.

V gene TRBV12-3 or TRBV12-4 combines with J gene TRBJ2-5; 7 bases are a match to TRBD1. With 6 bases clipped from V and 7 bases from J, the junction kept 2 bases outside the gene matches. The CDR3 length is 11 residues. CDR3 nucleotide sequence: TGTGCCAGCAGCCCAGGGGGGACCCAGTACTTC. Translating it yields CASSPGGTQYF.